This TCR beta chain is drawn from a study of blood T cells in healthy people across ages. The study, taken as a whole, reports: Long-lived donors carried more naive CD4+ cells and greater diversity than aged donors. The CMV status of each donor remained undetermined, and this could have confounded shifts in expanded clonotypes.

A note on this clonotype: Its antigen is not known.

PCR was performed a second time for about 6 to 11 cycles using a sample-barcoded 5' primer and a J-beta primer mix. Each CDR3 protein is one row after TCRdb ran MiXCR on the 5' RACE reads. Counted here are fewer than 650,000 distinct CDR3 sequences, about a quarter occurring once; the ten biggest clones make up about 3.3%. Germline assignment: CDR1 SQVTM and CDR2 ANQGSEA. V was pared by 4 bases and J by 8 bases, with 13 bases of the junction left unmatched. The CDR3 covers 14 residues. This sample also appeared in a second study, on T cells of mothers and their children.

The sample consisted of blood. This chain joins TRBV29-1 and TRBJ1-1; 7 bases fit TRBD1. The sequence was obtained from a boy aged 2-9 years in good health. The CDR3 reads CSVAPGTGQVEAFF. The CDR3, as DNA: TGCAGCGTTGCCCCGGGGACCGGACAGGTGGAAGCTTTCTTT. Supplemented by reference TRBV29-1 and TRBJ1-1, the full variable domain reads SAVISQKPSRDICQRGTSLTIQCQVDSQVTMMFWYRQQPGQSLTLIATANQGSEATYESGFVIDKFPISRPNLTFSTLTVSNMSPEDSSIYLCSVAPGTGQVEAFFGQGTRLTVV.